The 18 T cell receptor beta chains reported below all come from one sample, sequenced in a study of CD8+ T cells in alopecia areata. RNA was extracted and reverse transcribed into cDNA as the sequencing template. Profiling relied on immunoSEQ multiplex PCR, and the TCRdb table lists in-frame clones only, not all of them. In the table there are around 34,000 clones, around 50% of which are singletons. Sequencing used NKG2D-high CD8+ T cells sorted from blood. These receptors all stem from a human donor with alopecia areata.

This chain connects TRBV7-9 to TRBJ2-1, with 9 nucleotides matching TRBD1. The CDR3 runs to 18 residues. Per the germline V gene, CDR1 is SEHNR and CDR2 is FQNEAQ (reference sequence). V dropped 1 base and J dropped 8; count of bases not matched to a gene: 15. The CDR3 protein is CASSLGWKPGTGYHEQFF. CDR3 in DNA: TGTGCCAGCAGCTTAGGTTGGAAACCCGGGACAGGGTACCATGAGCAGTTCTTC.

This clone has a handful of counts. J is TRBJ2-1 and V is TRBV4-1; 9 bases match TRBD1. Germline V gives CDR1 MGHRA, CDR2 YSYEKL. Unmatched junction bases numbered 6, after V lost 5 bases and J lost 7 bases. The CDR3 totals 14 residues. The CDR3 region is CASSSGTGRNEQFF. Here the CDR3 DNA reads TGCGCCAGCAGCTCCGGGACAGGGCGAAATGAGCAGTTCTTC.

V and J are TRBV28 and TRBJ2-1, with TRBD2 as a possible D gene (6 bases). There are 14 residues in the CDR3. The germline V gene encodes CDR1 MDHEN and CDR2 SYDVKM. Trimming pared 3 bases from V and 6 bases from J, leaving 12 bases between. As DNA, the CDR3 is TGTGCCAGCAGTTTCCTTACTAGCAGCAATGAGCAGTTCTTC. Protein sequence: CASSFLTSSNEQFF. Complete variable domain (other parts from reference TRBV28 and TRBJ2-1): DVKVTQSSRYLVKRTGEKVFLECVQDMDHENMFWYRQDPGLGLRLIYFSYDVKMKEKGDIPEGYSVSREKKERFSLILESASTNQTSMYLCASSFLTSSNEQFFGPGTRLTVL.

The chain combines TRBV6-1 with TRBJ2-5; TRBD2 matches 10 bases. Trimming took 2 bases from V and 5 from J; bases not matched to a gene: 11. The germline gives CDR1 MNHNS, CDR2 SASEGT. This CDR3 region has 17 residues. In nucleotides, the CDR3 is TGTGCCAGCAGTGAAACAACCGGGACTAGCGTCAGGGAGACCCAGTACTTC. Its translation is CASSETTGTSVRETQYF.

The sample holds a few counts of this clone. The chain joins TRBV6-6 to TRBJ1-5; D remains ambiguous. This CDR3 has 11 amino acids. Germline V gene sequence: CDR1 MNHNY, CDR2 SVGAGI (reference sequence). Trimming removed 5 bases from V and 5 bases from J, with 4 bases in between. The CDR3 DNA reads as TGTGCCAGCAGTCTTGATCAGCCCCAGCATTTT. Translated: CASSLDQPQHF.

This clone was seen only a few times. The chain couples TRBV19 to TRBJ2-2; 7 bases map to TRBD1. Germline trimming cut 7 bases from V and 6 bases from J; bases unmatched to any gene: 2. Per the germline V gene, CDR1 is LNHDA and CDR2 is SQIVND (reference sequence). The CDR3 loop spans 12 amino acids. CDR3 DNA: TGTGCCAGTAATCAGGGGGCCGGGGAGCTGTTTTTT. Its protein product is CASNQGAGELFF.

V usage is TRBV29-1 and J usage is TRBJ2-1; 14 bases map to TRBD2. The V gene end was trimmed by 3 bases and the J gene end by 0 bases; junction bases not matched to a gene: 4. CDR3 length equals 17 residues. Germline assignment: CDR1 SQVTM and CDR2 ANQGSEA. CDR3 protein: CSVEGLAGEGSYNEQFF. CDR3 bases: TGCAGCGTTGAGGGACTAGCGGGGGAGGGCTCCTACAATGAGCAGTTCTTC.

The CDR3 is CASSLNFGLEHYNEQFF. CDR3 sequence (DNA): TGTGCCAGCAGCTTAAATTTCGGACTAGAGCACTACAATGAGCAGTTCTTC. V gene TRBV7-3 combines with J gene TRBJ2-1; 7 bases match TRBD2. The CDR3 is 17 residues long. The germline V gene has CDR1 SGHTA and CDR2 FQGTGA. The V and J ends lost 1 base and 3 bases, in that order; junction bases with no gene match: 9. The whole variable domain, filled in from reference TRBV7-3 and TRBJ2-1, reads GAGVSQTPSNKVTEKGKYVELRCDPISGHTALYWYRQSLGQGPEFLIYFQGTGAADDSGLPNDRFFAVRPEGSVSTLKIQRTERGDSAVYLCASSLNFGLEHYNEQFFGPGTRLTVL.

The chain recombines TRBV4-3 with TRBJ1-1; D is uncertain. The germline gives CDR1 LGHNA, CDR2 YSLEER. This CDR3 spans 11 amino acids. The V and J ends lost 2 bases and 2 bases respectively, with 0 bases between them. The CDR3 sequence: CASSQNTEAFF. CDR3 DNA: TGCGCCAGCAGCCAAAACACTGAAGCTTTCTTT.

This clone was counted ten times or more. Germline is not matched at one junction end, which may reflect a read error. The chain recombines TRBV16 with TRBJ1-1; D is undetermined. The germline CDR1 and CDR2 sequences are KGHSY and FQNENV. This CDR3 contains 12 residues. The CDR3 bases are TGTGCCAGCAGCCAATACCAACGAATGCCGCTCTTT. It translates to CASSQYQRMPLF.

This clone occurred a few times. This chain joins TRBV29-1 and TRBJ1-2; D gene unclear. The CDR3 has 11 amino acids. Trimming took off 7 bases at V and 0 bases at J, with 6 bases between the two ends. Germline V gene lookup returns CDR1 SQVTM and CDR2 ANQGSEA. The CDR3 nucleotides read TGCAGCGGCAGGACTAACTATGGCTACACCTTC. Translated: CSGRTNYGYTF.

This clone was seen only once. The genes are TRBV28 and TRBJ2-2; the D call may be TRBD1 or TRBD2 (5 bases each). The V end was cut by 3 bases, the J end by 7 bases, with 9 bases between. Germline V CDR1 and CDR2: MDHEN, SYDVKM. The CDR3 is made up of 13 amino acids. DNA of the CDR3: TGTGCCAGCAGTTTCGGGGCGGGCGGGGAGCTGTTTTTT. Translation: CASSFGAGGELFF.

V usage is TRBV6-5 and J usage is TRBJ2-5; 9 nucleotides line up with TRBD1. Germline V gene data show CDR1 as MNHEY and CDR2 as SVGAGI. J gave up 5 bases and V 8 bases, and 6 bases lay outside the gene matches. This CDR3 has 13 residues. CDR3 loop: CASATGGIETQYF. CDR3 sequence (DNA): TGTGCCAGCGCTACAGGGGGCATCGAGACCCAGTACTTC.

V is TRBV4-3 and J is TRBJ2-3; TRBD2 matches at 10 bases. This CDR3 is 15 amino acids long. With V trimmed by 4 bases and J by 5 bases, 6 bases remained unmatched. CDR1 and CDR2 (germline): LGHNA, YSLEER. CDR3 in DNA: TGCGCCAGCAGCCCCCTAGCGGGAGATTTAGATACGCAGTATTTT. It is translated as CASSPLAGDLDTQYF.

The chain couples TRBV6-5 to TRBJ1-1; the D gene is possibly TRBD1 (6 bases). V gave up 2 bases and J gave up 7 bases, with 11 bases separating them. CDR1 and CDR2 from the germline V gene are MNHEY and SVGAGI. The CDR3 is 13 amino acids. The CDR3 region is CASSYRGAVEAFF. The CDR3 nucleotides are TGTGCCAGCAGTTACCGGGGGGCTGTTGAAGCTTTCTTT.

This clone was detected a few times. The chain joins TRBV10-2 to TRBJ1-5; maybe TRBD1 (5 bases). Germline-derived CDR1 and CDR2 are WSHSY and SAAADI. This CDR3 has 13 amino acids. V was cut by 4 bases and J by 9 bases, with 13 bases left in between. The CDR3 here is CASSAGGTGPQHF. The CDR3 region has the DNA TGCGCCAGCAGTGCGGGGGGAACAGGGCCCCAGCATTTT.

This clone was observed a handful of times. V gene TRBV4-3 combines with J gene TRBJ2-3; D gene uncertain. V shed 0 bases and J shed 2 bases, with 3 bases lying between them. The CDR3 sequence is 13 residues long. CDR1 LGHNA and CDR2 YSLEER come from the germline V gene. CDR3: CASSQDPTDTQYF. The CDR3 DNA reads TGCGCCAGCAGCCAAGACCCCACAGATACGCAGTATTTT.

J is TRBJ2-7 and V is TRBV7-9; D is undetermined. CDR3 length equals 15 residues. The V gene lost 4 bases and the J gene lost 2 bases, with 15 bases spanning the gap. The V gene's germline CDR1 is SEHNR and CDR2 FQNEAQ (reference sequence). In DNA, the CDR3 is TGTGCCAGCAGCTCACCCTTTGACACGACCTACGAGCAGTACTTC. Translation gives CASSSPFDTTYEQYF.